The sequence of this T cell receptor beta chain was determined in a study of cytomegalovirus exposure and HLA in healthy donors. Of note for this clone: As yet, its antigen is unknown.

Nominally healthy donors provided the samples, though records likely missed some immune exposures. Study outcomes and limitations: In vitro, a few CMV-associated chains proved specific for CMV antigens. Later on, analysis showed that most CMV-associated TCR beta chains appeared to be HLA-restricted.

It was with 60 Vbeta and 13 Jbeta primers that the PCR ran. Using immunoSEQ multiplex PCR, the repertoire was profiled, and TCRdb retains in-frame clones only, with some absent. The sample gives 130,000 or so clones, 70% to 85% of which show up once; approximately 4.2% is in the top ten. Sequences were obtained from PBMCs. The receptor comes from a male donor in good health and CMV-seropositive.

CDR3 in amino acids: CASSPPSVNYGYTF. In nucleotides, the CDR3 is TGTGCCAGCTCACCACCGAGCGTGAACTATGGCTACACCTTC. This sequence joins TRBV18 and TRBJ1-2; D ambiguous. The CDR3 loop spans 14 amino acids. CDR1 KGHSH and CDR2 LQKENI come from the germline V gene. Trimming stripped 0 bases from V and 2 bases from J, with 7 bases between.